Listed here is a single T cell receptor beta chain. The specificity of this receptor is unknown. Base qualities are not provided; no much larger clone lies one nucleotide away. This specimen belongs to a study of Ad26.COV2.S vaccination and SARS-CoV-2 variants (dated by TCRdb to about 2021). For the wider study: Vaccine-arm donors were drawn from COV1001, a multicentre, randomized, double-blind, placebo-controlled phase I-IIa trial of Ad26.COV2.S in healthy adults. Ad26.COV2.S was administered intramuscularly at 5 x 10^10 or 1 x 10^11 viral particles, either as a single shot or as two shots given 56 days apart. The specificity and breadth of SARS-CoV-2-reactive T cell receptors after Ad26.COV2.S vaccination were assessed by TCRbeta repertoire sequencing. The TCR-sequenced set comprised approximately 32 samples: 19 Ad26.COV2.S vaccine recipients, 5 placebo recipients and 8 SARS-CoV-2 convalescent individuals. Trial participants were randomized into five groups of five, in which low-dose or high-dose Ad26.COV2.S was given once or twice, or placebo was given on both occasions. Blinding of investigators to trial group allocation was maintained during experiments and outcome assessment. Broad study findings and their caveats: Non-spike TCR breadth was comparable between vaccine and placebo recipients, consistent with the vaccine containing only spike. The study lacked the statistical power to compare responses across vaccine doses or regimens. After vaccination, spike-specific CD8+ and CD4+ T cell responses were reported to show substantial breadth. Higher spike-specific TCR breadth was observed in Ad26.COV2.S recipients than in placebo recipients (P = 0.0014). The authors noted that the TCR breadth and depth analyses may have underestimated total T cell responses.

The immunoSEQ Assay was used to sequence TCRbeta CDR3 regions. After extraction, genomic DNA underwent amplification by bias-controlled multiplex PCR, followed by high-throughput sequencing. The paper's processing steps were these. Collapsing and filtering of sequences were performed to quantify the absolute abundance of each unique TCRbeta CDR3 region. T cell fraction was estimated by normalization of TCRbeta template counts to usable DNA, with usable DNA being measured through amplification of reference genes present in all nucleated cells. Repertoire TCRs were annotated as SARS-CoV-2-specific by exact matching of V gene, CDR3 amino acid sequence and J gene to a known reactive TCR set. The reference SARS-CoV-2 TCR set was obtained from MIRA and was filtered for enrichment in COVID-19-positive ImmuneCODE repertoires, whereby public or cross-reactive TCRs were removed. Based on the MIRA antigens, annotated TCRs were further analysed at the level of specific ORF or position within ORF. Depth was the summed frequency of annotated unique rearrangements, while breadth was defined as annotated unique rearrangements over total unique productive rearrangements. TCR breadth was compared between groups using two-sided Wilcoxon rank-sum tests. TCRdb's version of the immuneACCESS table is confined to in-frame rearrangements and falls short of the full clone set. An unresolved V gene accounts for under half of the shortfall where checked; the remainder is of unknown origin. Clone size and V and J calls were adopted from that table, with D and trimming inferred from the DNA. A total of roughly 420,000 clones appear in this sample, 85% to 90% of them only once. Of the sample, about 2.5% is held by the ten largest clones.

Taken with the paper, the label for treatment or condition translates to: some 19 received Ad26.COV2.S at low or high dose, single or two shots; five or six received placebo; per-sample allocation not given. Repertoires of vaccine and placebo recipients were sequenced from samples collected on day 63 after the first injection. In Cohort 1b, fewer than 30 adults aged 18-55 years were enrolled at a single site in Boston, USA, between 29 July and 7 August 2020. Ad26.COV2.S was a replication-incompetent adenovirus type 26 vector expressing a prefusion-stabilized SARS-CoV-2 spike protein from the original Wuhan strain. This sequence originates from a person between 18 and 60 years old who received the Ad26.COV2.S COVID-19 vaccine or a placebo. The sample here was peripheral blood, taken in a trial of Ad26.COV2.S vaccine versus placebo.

The sequenced DNA: TGTGCCAGCAGTGACGGGACAGGGAACACCGGGGAGCTGTTTTTT. Translated, this gives CASSDGTGNTGELFF. Here the chain combines TRBV6-4 and TRBJ2-2; 8 nucleotides in the junction match TRBD1. The germline V gene encodes CDR1 MRHNA and CDR2 SNTAGT. Its CDR3 holds 15 amino acids, cysteine through phenylalanine. CDR3 DNA only is kept here, 45 bases in frame from base 1. Unmatched junction bases come to 0, with V trimmed by 2 bases and J by 1 base.